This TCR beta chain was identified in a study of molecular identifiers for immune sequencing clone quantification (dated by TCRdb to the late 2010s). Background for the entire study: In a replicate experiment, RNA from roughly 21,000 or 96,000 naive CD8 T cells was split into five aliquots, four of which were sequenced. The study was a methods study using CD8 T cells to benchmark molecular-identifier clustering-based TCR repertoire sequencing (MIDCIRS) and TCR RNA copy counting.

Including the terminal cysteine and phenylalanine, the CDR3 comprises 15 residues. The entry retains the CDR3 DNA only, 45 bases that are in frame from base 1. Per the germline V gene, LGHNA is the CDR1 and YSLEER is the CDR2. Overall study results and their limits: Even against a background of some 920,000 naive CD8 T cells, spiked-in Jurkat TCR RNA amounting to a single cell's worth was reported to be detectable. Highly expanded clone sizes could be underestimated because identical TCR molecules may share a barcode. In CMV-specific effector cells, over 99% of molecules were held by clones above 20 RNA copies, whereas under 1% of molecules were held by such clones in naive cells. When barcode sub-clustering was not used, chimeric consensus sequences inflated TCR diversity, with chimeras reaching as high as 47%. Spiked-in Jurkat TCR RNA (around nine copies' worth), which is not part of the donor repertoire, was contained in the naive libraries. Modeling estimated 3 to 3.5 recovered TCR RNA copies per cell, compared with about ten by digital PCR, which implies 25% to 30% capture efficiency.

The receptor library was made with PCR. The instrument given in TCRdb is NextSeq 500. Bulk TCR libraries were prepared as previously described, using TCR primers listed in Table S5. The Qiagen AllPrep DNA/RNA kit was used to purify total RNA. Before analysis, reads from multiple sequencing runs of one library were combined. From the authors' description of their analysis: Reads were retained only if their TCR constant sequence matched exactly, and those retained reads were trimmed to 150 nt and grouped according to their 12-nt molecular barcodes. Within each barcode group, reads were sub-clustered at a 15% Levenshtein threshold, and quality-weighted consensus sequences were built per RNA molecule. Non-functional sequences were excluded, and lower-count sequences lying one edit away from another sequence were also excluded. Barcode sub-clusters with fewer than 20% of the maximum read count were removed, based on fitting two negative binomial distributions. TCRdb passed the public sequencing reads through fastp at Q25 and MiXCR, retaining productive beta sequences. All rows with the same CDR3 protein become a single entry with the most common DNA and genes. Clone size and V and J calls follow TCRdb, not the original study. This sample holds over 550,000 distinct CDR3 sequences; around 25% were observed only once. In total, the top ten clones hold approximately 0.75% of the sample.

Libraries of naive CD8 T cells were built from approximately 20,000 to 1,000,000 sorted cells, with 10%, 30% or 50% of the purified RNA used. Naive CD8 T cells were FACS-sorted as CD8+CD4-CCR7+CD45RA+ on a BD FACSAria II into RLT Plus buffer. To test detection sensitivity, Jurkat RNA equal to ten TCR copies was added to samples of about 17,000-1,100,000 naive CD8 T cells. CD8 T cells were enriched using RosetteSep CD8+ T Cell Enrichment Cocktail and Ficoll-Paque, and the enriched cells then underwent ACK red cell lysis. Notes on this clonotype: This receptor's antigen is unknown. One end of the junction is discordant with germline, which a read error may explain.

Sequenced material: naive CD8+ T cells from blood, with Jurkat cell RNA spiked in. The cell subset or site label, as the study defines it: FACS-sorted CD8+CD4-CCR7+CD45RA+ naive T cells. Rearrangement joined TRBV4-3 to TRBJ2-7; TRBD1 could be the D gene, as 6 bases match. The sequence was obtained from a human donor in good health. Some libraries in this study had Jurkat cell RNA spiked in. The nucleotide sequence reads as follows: TGCGCCAGCCGCCAAGTCTGGCAGGGGAACTACGAGCAGTACTTC. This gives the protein CASRQVWQGNYEQYF.